This T cell receptor (beta chain) came from a study of cytomegalovirus exposure and HLA in healthy donors. Germline V gene lookup returns CDR1 LNHDA and CDR2 SQIVND (reference sequence). This CDR3 contains 14 residues. The germline V and J ends were trimmed by 3 bases and 6 bases, with 14 bases remaining between them. A multiplex PCR was run with 60 Vbeta primers and 13 Jbeta primers. Method: immunoSEQ multiplex PCR; TCRdb's copy keeps in-frame clones and lacks some. The data contain about 200,000 clones, 70% to 80% of them singletons. Broader study findings: In the analysis, some V segments, TRBV6-2 and TRBV6-3 included, were excluded as indistinguishable. A later analysis reportedly found that, within productive TCRs, an Asian-associated ancestry cluster had fewer N-insertions than the mean observed across the approximately 690 donors. On later analysis, the bulk of CMV-associated TCR beta chains appeared to be HLA-restricted.

On this clone itself: Its specificity is unknown.

J is TRBJ1-2 and V is TRBV19; D is undetermined. This TCR was recovered from a male donor in good health and CMV-seropositive. Sequencing was performed on PBMCs. Written as DNA, the CDR3 is TGTGCCAGTAGTATTCTTAGTTCGAGGGATGGCTACACCTTC. This gives the protein CASSILSSRDGYTF.